This TCR gamma chain was recorded in a study of gamma delta lymphoproliferative disorders and STAT genes (dated by TCRdb to between 2017 and 2018). Regarding the study in general: Gamma-chain libraries were prepared from at least 50 ng of genomic DNA using the LymphoTrack Dx TCRG Assay. Since no corresponding Invivoscribe delta assay was available, delta-chain libraries were prepared following the standard operating procedure of the EuroClonality-NGS working group. The study profiled TCR gamma and delta CDR3 repertoires by deep sequencing in Tgammadelta lymphoproliferative disease patients and healthy controls, within a larger immunophenotypic and STAT-mutation study. To confirm the results, all delta-chain samples and two gamma-chain samples were sequenced a second time. General study outcomes and caveats: According to the authors, NGS specificity may be reduced at low frequencies, so whether leukemic clones are public or private needs confirmation. Almost every major gamma and delta clonotype found in patients was public, meaning shared with at least one healthy donor, with just a couple of gamma clonotypes being private to disease. When whole repertoires were clustered, gamma repertoires from patients formed a group apart from those of healthy controls, but delta repertoires showed no separation between the groups. T cells in controls likely covered a range of maturation stages, whereas leukemic cells were skewed toward terminal effectors, which could potentially limit comparisons between patients and controls.

In both library preparation methods, multiplex PCR was run with primers aimed at the conserved V and J regions of the TCR genes. The amplicons were purified, pooled and then sequenced on an Illumina MiSeq platform. From the authors' description of their analysis: V(D)J alignment, clonotype assembly and translation were handled by MiXCR, while functionality assessment and CDR3 repertoire analyses were done with VDJtools. CDR3 followed the IMGT definition, and analyses included only productive sequences that used functional genes, leaving out ORF genes and pseudogenes. Identical amino acid CDR3s of major clonotypes (frequency >=5%) were searched for across all patients and controls using a custom Python script. A one-sided non-parametric Wilcoxon test was used to compare clonotype frequencies in patients versus controls. TCRdb recomputed clones from the public reads with CATT; identical DNA rows were then combined. The V and J calls were not made by the authors but by TCRdb's processing. A total of some 2,000 gamma-chain clones appear in this sample, 20% to 25% of them only once. Approximately 31% of the sample is held by the ten biggest clonotypes.

V is pruned by 8 bases and J by 12 bases, leaving 11 bases of the junction without a gene match. The CDR3 measures 11 amino acids from cysteine to phenylalanine. The CDR3 DNA has 33 bases and is translated from base 1. For TCR sequencing, genomic DNA was taken from peripheral blood mononuclear cells isolated from both patients and controls. The control group consisted of around 23 healthy adult blood donors (median age roughly 60 years; some twelve males and around 11 females) who were matched to the patients for age and sex. In the case of this clone: Its antigen target is currently unknown. A far larger clone differs by one base, so this is likely a read error. The same CDR3 is also encoded by other DNA sequences in this sample.

The chain was built from TRGV10 and TRGJ1 or TRGJ2. Here the J gene was assigned by germline matching of the DNA, as TCRdb has none. TRGV10 is labeled an ORF, and its function is uncertain. This clonotype was sampled from a human donor in good health. The sequenced sample consisted of blood. The DNA is TGTGCTGCGTGGGATTATCGAGCGAAACTCTTT. It is translated as CAAWDYRAKLF.